This record covers a single T cell receptor beta chain. Its target is not known. This record comes from a study of blood T cells in healthy people across ages. The authors ran a second PCR of about 6 to 11 cycles using a sample-barcoded 5' primer and a J-beta primer mix. TCRdb reprocessed the 5' RACE reads with MiXCR, giving one entry per CDR3 protein. Of around 790,000 distinct CDR3 sequences listed, around two fifths are singletons. Per the germline V gene, CDR1 is SGHRS and CDR2 is YFSETQ. CDR3 size: 15 residues. General study findings and limits: Long-lived donors had more naive CD4+ cells and higher diversity than aged donors.

The clonotype originates from a man between 60 and 70 years old in good health. Material: blood. V gene TRBV5-1 combines with J gene TRBJ2-7; either TRBD1 or TRBD2 may fit D (6 bases each). Near its end, the DNA agrees better with TRBJ2-5, so the J call may be wrong. The DNA of the CDR3 is TGCGCCACCGCCGTTTTTCCGGGGGCAGGCGAGACCCAGTACTTC. As protein: CATAVFPGAGETQYF.